Sequencing of this T cell receptor beta chain was carried out in a study of blood T cells in healthy people across ages. The germline V gene has CDR1 MNHEY and CDR2 SMNVEV (reference sequence). This CDR3 is built from 14 residues. V trimming: 4 bases; J trimming: 10 bases; junction bases outside the gene matches: 10. On this clonotype: Its specificity is unknown.

The sample, 9 to 10 milliliters of peripheral blood, was drawn from each donor. Together with a sample-barcoded 5' primer, a J-beta primer mix was included in a second PCR lasting roughly 6 to 12 cycles. TCRdb called the 5' RACE reads again in MiXCR, with one record for every CDR3 protein. The sample has about 1,500,000 distinct CDR3 sequences, roughly 28% seen once. Points from the study as a whole: Strong correlation existed between TCR beta diversity and naive T cell percentage. Researchers said unsorted PBMCs prevented a conclusive naive versus antigen-experienced comparison. Older individuals had lower TCR beta diversity per million T cells (the decline was roughly linear).

Specimen: blood. The J gene is TRBJ2-1, the V gene TRBV27; 7 bases align to TRBD1. The origin of this receptor is a woman in her thirties in good health. The CDR3 here is CASSSTGNSYEQFF. CDR3 sequence (DNA): TGTGCCAGCAGTTCGACAGGGAATTCCTACGAGCAGTTCTTC.